This record concerns one TCR beta chain sequence. Germline V gene sequence: CDR1 MNHEY, CDR2 SMNVEV (reference sequence). CDR3 length equals 19 residues. After removal of 6 bases from V and 0 bases from J, the junction contained 16 bases not matched to a gene. Profiled with immunoSEQ multiplex PCR; TCRdb holds only in-frame clones, not every one. The sample consists of 30,000 to 35,000 clones, about 89% of them appearing once. The data derive from a study of T cells in localized non-small cell lung cancer. This material consisted of peripheral blood, taken before any cancer treatment. J is TRBJ1-4 and V is TRBV27; 7 nucleotides match TRBD1. The TCR comes from a female donor aged 60 or older with stage I lung adenocarcinoma. The CDR3 loop reads CASSPSAGTAQATNEKLFF. The CDR3 nucleotides read TGTGCCAGCAGCCCATCGGCCGGGACAGCCCAGGCAACTAATGAAAAACTGTTTTTT.